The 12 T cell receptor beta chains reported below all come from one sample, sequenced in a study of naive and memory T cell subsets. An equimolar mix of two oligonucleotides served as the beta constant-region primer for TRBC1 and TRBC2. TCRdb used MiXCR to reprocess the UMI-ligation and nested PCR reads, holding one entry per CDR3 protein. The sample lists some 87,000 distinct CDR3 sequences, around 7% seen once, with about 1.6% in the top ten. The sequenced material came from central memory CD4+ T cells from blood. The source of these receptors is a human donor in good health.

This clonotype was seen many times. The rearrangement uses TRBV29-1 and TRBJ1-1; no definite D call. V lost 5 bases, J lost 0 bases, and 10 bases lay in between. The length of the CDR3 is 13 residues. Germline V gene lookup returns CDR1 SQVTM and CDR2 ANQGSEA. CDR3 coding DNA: TGCAGCGTTTCATCAGCCCTGAACACTGAAGCTTTCTTT. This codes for CSVSSALNTEAFF. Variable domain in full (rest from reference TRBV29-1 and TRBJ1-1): SAVISQKPSRDICQRGTSLTIQCQVDSQVTMMFWYRQQPGQSLTLIATANQGSEATYESGFVIDKFPISRPNLTFSTLTVSNMSPEDSSIYLCSVSSALNTEAFFGQGTRLTVV.

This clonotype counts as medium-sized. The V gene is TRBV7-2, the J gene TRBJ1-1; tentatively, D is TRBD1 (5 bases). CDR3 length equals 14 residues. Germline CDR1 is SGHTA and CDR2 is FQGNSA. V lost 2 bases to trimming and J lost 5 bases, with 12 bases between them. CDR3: CASSLRDRGTEAFF. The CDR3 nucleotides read TGTGCCAGCAGCTTAAGGGACCGGGGGACTGAAGCTTTCTTT.

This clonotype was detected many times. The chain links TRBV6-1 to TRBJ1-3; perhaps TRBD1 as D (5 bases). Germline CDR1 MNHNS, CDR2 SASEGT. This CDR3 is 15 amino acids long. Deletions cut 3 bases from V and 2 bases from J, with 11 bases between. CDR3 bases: TGTGCCAGCAGTGACTTTAGGGGCACTGGAAACACCATATATTTT. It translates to CASSDFRGTGNTIYF.

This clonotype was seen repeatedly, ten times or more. DNA of the CDR3: TGTGCCAGCAGCCGTCTGGGGGGGCCCACTGAAGCTTTCTTT. This translates into CASSRLGGPTEAFF. J is TRBJ1-1 and V is TRBV7-9, with a tentative D call TRBD1 (6 bases). The germline gives CDR1 SEHNR, CDR2 FQNEAQ (reference sequence). The CDR3 sequence is 14 residues long. The ends were cut back, 5 bases at V and 4 bases at J, with 14 bases in the middle.

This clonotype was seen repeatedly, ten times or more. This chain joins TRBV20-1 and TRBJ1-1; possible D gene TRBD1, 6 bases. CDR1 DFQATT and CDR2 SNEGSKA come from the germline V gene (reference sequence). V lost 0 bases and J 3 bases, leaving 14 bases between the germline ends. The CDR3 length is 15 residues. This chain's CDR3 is CSARDPGQLYTEAFF. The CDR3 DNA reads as TGCAGTGCTAGAGATCCAGGACAGCTATACACTGAAGCTTTCTTT.

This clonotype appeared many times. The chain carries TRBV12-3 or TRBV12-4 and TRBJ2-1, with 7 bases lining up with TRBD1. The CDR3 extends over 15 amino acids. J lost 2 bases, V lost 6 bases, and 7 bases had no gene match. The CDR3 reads CASRSTGTTYNEQFF. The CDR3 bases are TGTGCCAGCAGGTCGACAGGGACCACCTACAATGAGCAGTTCTTC.

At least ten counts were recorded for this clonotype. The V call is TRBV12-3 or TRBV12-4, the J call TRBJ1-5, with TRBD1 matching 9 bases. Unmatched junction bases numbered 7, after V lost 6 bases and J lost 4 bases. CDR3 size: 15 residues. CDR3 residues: CASRTTGTGNQPQHF. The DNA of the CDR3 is TGTGCCAGCAGGACGACCGGGACAGGGAATCAGCCCCAGCATTTT.

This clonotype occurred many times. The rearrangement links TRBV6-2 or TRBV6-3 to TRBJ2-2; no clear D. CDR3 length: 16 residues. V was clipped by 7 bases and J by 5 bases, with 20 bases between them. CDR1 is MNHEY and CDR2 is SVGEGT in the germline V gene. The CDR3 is CASTGLVNGWTGELFF. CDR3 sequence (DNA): TGTGCCAGCACCGGCCTTGTAAATGGTTGGACCGGGGAGCTGTTTTTT.

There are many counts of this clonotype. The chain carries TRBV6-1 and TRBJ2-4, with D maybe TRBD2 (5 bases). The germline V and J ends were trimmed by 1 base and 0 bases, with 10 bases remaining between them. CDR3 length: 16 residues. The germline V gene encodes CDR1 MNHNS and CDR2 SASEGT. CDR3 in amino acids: CASSEVEVLAKNIQYF. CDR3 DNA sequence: TGTGCCAGCAGTGAAGTGGAGGTGTTAGCCAAAAACATTCAGTACTTC.

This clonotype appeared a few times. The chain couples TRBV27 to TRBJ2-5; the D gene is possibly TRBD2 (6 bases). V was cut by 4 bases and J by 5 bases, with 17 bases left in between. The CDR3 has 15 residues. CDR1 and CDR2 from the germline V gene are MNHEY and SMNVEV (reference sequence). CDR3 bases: TGTGCCAGCAGTTGGCGGGGCTCCCCCGGGGAGACCCAGTACTTC. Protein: CASSWRGSPGETQYF.

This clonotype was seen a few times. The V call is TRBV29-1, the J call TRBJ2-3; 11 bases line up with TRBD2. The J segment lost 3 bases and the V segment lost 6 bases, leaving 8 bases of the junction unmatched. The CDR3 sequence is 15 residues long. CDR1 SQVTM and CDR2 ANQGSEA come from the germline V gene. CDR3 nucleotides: TGCAGCGTCGCCGGGACTAGCGGAAAAACAGATACGCAGTATTTT. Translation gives CSVAGTSGKTDTQYF.

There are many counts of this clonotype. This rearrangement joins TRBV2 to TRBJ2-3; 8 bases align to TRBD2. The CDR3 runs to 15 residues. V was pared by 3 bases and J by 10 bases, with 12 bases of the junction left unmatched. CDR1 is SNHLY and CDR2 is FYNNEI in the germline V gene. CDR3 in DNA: TGTGCCAGCAGTGAGGACGGGGGGGCCGGTGGTTCGCAGTATTTT. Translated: CASSEDGGAGGSQYF. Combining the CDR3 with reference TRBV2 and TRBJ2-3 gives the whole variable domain EPEVTQTPSHQVTQMGQEVILRCVPISNHLYFYWYRQILGQKVEFLVSFYNNEISEKSEIFDDQFSVERPDGSNFTLKIRSTKLEDSAMYFCASSEDGGAGGSQYFGPGTRLTVL.